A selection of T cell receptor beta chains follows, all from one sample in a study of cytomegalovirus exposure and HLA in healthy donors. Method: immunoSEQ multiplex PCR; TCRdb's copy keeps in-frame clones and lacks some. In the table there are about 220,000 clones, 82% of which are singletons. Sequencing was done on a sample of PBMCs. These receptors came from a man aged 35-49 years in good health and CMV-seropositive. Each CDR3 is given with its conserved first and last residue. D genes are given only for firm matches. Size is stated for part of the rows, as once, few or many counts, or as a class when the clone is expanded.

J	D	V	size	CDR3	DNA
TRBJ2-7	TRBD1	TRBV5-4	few	CASSSGQGLNSYEQYF	TGTGCCAGCAGCTCCGGACAGGGGCTCAACTCCTACGAGCAGTACTTC
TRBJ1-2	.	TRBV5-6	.	CASSLLGGYGYTF	TGTGCCAGCAGCCTACTGGGGGGCTATGGCTACACCTTC
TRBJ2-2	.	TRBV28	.	CASSPGDTGELFF	TGTGCCAGCAGCCCCGGGGACACCGGGGAGCTGTTTTTT
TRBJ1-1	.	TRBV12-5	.	CASGATRGGVSYTEAFF	TGTGCTAGTGGTGCCACCCGGGGCGGGGTATCTTACACTGAAGCTTTCTTT
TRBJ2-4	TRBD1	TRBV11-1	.	CASSLGDRGAKNIQYF	TGTGCCAGCAGCTTAGGGGACAGGGGTGCCAAAAACATTCAGTACTTC
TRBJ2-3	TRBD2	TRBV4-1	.	CASSPAGLAGAITSTDTQYF	TGCGCCAGCAGCCCGGCGGGGCTAGCGGGAGCCATTACATCCACAGATACGCAGTATTTT
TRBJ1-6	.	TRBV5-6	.	CASSFGAPYNSPLHF	TGTGCCAGCAGCTTTGGGGCGCCCTATAATTCACCCCTCCACTTT
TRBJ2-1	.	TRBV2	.	CASRAGTLEQFF	TGTGCCAGCAGGGCCGGGACTCTCGAGCAGTTCTTC
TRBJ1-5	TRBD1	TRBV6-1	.	CASSPTGGGNQPQHF	TGTGCCAGCAGCCCAACAGGGGGAGGAAATCAGCCCCAGCATTTT
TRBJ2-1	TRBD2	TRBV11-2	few	CASSDPTAGVSYNEQFF	TGTGCCAGCAGCGACCCGACGGCGGGAGTTTCCTACAATGAGCAGTTCTTC
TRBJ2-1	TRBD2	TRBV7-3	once	CASSFLAGPGNEQFF	TGTGCCAGCAGCTTTCTAGCGGGTCCAGGGAATGAGCAGTTCTTC
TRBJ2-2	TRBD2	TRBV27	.	CASSRLAGGPGGELFF	TGTGCCAGCAGCAGACTAGCGGGAGGGCCGGGCGGGGAGCTGTTTTTT
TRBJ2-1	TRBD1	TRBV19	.	CASSIWVGTGGNEQFF	TGTGCCAGTAGTATATGGGTGGGTACAGGGGGCAATGAGCAGTTCTTC
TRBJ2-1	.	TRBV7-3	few	CASSPRGAVEYNEQFF	TGTGCCAGCAGCCCACGTGGGGCAGTAGAATACAATGAGCAGTTCTTC
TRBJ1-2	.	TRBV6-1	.	CAIPTPGSLGYTF	TGTGCCATACCTACCCCAGGGTCCCTTGGCTACACCTTC
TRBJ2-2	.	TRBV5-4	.	CASSSPYNTGELFF	TGTGCCAGCAGCAGCCCTTACAACACCGGGGAGCTGTTTTTT
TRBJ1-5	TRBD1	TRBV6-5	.	CASNRDRGWPQHF	TGTGCCAGCAATCGGGACAGGGGATGGCCCCAGCATTTT
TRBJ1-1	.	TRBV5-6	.	CASSWEGLIMNTEAFF	TGTGCCAGCAGCTGGGAGGGACTCATCATGAACACTGAAGCTTTCTTT
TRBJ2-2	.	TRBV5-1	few	CASSLAVRVATGELFF	TGCGCCAGCAGCTTGGCGGTCAGGGTAGCCACCGGGGAGCTGTTTTTT
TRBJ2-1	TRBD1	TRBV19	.	CASSAGDRDYYNEQFF	TGTGCCAGTAGTGCTGGGGACAGGGACTATTACAATGAGCAGTTCTTC
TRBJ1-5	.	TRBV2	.	CASSVTGIPNQPQHF	TGTGCCAGCAGTGTTACGGGGATTCCCAATCAGCCCCAGCATTTT
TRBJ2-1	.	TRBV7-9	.	CASIQAGSSDNEQFF	TGTGCCAGCATCCAAGCCGGGAGTAGCGACAATGAGCAGTTCTTC
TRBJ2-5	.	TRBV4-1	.	CVSSQESPGRMGLQETQYF	TGCGTCAGCAGCCAAGAAAGCCCCGGCAGGATGGGCCTCCAAGAGACCCAGTACTTC
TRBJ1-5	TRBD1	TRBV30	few	CAWDRGRGQPQHF	TGTGCCTGGGACAGGGGCCGAGGGCAGCCCCAGCATTTT